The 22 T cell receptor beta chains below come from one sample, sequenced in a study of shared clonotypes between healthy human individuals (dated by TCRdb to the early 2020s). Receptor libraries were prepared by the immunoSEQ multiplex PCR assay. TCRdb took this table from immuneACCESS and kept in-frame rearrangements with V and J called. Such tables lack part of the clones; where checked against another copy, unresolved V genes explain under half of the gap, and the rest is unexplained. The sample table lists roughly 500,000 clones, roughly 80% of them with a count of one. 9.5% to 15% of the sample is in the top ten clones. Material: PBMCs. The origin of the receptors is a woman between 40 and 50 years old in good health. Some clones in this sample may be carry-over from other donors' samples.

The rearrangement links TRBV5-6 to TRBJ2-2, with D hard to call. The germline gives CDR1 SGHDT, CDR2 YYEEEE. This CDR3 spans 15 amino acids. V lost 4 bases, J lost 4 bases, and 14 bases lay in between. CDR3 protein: CASSPAVGSTGELFF. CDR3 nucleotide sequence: TGTGCCAGCAGCCCTGCGGTGGGATCCACCGGGGAGCTGTTTTTT.

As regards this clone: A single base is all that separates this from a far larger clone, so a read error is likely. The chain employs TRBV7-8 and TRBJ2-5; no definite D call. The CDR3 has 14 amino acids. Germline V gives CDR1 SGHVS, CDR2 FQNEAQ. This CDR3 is CTSNPPSESRTQYF. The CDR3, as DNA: TGTACCAGCAACCCTCCAAGCGAGTCACGGACCCAGTACTTC.

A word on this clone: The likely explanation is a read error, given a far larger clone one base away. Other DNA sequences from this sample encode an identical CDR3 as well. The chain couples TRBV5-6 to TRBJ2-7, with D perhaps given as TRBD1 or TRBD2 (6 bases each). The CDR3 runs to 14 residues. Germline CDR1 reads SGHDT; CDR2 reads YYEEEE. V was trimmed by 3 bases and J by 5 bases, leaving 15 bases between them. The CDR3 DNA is TGTGCCAGCAGCTCCGGTACAGGGAGGCACGAGCAGTACTTC. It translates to CASSSGTGRHEQYF.

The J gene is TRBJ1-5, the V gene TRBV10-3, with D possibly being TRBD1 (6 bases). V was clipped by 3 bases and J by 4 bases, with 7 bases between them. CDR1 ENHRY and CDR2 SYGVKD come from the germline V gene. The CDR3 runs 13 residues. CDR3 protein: CAISDDRNQPQHF. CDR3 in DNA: TGTGCCATCAGTGATGACAGGAATCAGCCCCAGCATTTT.

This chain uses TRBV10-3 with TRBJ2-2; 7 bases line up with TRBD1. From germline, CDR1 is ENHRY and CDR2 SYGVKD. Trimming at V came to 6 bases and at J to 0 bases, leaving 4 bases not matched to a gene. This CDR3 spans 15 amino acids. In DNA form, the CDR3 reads TGTGCCATCAGCTTGGACAGGCCGAACACCGGGGAGCTGTTTTTT. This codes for CAISLDRPNTGELFF.

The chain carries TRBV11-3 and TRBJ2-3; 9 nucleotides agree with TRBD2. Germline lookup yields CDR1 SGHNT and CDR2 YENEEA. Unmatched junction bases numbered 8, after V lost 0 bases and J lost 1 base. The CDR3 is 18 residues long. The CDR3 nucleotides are TGTGCCAGCAGCTTAGATTTCGGACTAGCGCACCGCACAGATACGCAGTATTTT. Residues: CASSLDFGLAHRTDTQYF.

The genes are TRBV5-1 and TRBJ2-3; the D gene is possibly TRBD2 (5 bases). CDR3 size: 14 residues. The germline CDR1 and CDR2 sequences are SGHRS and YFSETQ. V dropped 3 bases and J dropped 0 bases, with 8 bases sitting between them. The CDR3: CASSSRTSTDTQYF. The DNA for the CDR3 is TGCGCCAGCAGCTCCCGGACTAGCACAGATACGCAGTATTTT.

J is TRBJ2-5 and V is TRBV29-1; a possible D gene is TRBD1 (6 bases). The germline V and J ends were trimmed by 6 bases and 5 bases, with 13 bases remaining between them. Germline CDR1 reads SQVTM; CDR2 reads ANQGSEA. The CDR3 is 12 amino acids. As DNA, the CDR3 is TGCAGCGTCAGGACAGTAGGGGAGACCCAGTACTTC. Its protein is CSVRTVGETQYF.

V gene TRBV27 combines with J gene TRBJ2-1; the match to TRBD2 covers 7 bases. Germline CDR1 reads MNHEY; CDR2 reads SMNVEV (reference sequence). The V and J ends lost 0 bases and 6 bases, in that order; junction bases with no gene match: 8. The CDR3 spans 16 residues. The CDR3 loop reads CASSLSGRLAGNEQFF. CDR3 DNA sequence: TGTGCCAGCAGTTTATCTGGACGACTAGCAGGCAATGAGCAGTTCTTC.

DNA for the CDR3: TGTGCCAGCTCACCACAGGCCGGGAGGTACAATGAGCAGTTCTTC. Translation: CASSPQAGRYNEQFF. The chain has TRBV18 and TRBJ2-1; TRBD2 agrees at 7 bases. Unmatched junction bases numbered 4, after V lost 1 base and J lost 4 bases. CDR1 and CDR2 (germline): KGHSH, LQKENI. The CDR3 spans 15 residues.

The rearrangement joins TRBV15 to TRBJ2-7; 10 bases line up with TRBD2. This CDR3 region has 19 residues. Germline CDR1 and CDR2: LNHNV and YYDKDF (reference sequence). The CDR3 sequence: CDTSRAPTSGPIRSYEQYF. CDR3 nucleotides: TGTGACACAAGCAGAGCCCCGACTAGCGGGCCTATCCGCTCCTACGAGCAGTACTTC.

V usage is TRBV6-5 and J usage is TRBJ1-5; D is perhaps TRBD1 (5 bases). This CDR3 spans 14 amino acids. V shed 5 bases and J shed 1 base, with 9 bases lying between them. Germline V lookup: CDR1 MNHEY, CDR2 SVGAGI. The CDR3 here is CASSGGRSNQPQHF. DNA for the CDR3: TGTGCCAGCAGTGGGGGACGGAGCAATCAGCCCCAGCATTTT.

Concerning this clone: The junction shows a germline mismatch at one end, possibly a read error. CDR3 in amino acids: CASSFPLGAPFYNVQFF. Here the CDR3 DNA reads TGTGCCAGCAGCTTCCCTCTGGGAGCGCCGTTTTACAATGTGCAGTTCTTC. The V call is TRBV11-2, the J call TRBJ2-1, with a possible D match to TRBD2 (5 bases). There are 17 residues in the CDR3. The germline CDR1 and CDR2 sequences are SGHAT and FQNNGV.

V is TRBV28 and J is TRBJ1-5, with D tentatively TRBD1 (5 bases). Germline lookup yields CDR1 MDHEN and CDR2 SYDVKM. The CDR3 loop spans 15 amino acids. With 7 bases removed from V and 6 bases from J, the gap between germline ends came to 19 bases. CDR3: CASNSPGGVVQPQHF. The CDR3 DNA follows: TGTGCCAGCAATTCCCCTGGGGGGGTAGTTCAGCCCCAGCATTTT.

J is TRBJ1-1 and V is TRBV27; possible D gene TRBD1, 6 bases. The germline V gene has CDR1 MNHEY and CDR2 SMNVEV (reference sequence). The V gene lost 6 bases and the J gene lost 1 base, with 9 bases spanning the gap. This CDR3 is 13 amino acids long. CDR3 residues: CASRRQENTEAFF. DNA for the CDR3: TGTGCCAGCAGAAGACAGGAGAACACTGAAGCTTTCTTT.

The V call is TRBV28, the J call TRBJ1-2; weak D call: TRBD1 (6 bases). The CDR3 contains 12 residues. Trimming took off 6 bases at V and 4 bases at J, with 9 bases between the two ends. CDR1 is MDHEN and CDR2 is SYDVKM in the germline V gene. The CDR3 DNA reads TGTGCCAGCAGGGGCAGGGGCTATGGCTACACCTTC. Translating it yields CASRGRGYGYTF.

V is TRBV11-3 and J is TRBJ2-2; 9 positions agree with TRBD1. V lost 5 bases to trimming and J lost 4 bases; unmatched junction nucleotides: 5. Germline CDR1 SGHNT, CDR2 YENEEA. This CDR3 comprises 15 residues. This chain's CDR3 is CASSRRTGVTGELFF. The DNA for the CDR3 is TGTGCCAGCAGCAGACGGACAGGGGTCACCGGGGAGCTGTTTTTT.

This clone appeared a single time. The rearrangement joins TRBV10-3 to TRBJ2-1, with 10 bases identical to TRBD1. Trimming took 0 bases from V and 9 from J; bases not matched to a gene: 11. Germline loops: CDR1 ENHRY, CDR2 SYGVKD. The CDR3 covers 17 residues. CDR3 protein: CAISESKGTGVSFEQFF. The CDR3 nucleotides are TGTGCCATCAGTGAGTCGAAAGGGACAGGGGTTTCATTTGAGCAGTTCTTC.

CDR3: CASSLVDRDDGGQYF. Written as DNA, the CDR3 is TGTGCCAGCAGTTTAGTCGACAGGGATGATGGGGGGCAGTATTTT. The gene calls are TRBV28 and TRBJ2-3; TRBD1 agrees at 7 bases. The CDR3 has 15 residues. V lost 2 bases and J lost 11; bases outside the gene matches: 13. The germline V gene encodes CDR1 MDHEN and CDR2 SYDVKM.

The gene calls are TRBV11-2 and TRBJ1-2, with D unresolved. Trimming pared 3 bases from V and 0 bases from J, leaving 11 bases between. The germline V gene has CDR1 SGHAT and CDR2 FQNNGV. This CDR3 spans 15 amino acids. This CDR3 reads CASSFLRSANYGYTF. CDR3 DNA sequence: TGTGCCAGCAGCTTCCTTAGGTCCGCTAACTATGGCTACACCTTC.

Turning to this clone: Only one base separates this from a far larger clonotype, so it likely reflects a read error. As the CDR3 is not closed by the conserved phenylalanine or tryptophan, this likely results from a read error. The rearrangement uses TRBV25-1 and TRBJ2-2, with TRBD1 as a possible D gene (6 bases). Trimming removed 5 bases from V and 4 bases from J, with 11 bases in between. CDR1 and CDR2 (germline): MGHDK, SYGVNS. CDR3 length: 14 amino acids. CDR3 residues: CASSLQGSTGELFI. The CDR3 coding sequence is TGTGCCAGCAGTCTGCAGGGGAGCACCGGGGAGCTGTTTATT.

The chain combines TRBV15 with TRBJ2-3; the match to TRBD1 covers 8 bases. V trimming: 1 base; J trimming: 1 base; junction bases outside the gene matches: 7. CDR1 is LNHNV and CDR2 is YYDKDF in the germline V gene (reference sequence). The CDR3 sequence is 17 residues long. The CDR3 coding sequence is TGTGCCACCAGCAGAGGTTCCAGGGGGCTCGGCACAGATACGCAGTATTTT. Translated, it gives CATSRGSRGLGTDTQYF.